This T cell receptor (beta chain) was recorded in a study of shared clonotypes between healthy human individuals. The germline CDR1 and CDR2 sequences are MDHEN and SYDVKM. This CDR3 spans 14 amino acids. Trimming took 6 bases from V and 7 from J, leaving 17 bases between them. The table came from immunoSEQ multiplex PCR; TCRdb's copy has only in-frame clones and leaves some out. Of approximately 1,500,000 clones detected, roughly 98% appear once; the ten largest clones hold about 0.45%. Sample: naive CD4+ T cells sorted from blood. Subset denoted: CD45RA+ positively selected. The chain links TRBV28 to TRBJ2-3; the D is unclear. This receptor was obtained from a man between 25 and 39 years old in good health. The DNA of the CDR3 is TGTGCCAGCAGGGTAGGTCAGCCTCGAAATACGCAGTATTTT. This sequence encodes CASRVGQPRNTQYF.